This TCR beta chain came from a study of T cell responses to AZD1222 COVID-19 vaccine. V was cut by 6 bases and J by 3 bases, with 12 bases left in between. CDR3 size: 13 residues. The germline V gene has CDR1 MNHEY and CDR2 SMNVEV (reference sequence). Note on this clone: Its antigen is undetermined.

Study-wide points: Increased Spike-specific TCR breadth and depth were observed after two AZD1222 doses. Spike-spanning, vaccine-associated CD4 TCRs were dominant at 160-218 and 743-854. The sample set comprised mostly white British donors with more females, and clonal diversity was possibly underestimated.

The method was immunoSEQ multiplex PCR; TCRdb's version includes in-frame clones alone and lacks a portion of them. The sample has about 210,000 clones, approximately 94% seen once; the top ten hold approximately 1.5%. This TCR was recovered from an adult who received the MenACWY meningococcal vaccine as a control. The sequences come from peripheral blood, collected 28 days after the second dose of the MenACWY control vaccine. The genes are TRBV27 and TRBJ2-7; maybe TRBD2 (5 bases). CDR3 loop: CASSSGGIYEQYF. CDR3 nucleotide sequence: TGTGCCAGCAGCTCCGGAGGTATCTACGAGCAGTACTTC.